This entry features one T cell receptor (beta chain) sequence. Its antigen target is currently unknown. It has no much larger one-base neighbor in the sample; base qualities were not kept. Measured from the cysteine to the phenylalanine, the CDR3 is 16 residues long. Of the read, only the CDR3 DNA is kept; its 48 bases are in frame from base 1. In the germline V gene (reference sequence), CDR1 corresponds to SEHNR and CDR2 to FQNEAQ. V is cut back by 5 bases and J by 5 bases, with 14 bases in the junction unmatched. TCR CDR3 regions were amplified from genomic DNA by multiplex PCR using the deep immunoSEQ assay. Extracted genomic DNA from each cell subset was distributed evenly across all wells of several immunoSEQ 96-well plates, and each plate was treated as a replicate. For sorted subsets, each replicate PCR was loaded with 200 to 250 ng genomic DNA, equivalent to some 31,000 T cell genomes. Purified libraries were measured with a Qubit 3.0 fluorometer, size-checked on a Bioanalyzer 2100, and measured again with the KAPA Library Quantification kit. Each immunoSEQ 96-well plate was sequenced on its own single-read 150-cycle Illumina NextSeq 550 flow cell. The original pipeline was this. Because the immunoSEQ output held only junctional sequences and lacked quality scores, the filtering could not match the filtering applied to full-length reads. Sequences were annotated with PyIR, a Python wrapper for IgBLAST v1.9, using IMGT germline references to assign V/J genes and CDR3. Reads were filtered out if the reads had weak V/J assignments (E-value above 1e-6), no CDR3, stop codons, out-of-frame junctions, or ambiguous translated residues. V3J clonotypes were defined as sequences sharing the same inferred V gene, J gene, and CDR3 amino acid sequence. The percentage overlap between two repertoires was calculated by dividing the number of shared unique clonotypes by the size of the smaller repertoire. Repertoire richness was assessed with RTK rarefaction, the Chao1 estimator, and Recon v2.1 estimates of unobserved clonotypes. Generation probabilities were computed with OLGA for all TCRbeta clonotypes obtained by the gDNA method from several donors. TCRdb holds this immuneACCESS table with in-frame rearrangements only. Some clones are missing; in checked studies, unresolved V genes explain under half, and the rest has no known cause. The V and J calls and clone size were taken over from that table, and D and trimming were inferred from the DNA. The sample table lists some 2.1 million clones, just under 95% of them with a count of one. The leading ten clones occupy more than 0.95% of the sample.

This sample is drawn from a study of shared clonotypes between healthy human individuals (TCRdb year 2020). About the study as a whole: The cohort included a few men and two women between 18 and 49 years of age. For each donor, three plates each were used for CD4 naive and CD4 memory, two plates were used for CD8 naive, and one plate was used for CD8 memory. Blood TCR repertoires of several healthy adults were deeply sequenced to estimate repertoire size and the extent of clonotype sharing between individuals. To increase sequencing depth and limit assay-specific biases, different laboratories used diverse techniques to prepare libraries and sequence TCR repertoires. Leukapheresis yielded between about 0.85 and 10 billion PBMCs per donor.

CD8 naive samples were CD45RO-negative cells positively selected for CCR7, giving a CD45RA+CCR7+ population that excluded TemRA cells. Healthy HIV-negative adults with no recently reported acute infections or vaccinations were included as donors. Every donor was a Caucasian adult residing in Nashville, Tennessee, USA. Blood was collected by leukapheresis, and PBMCs were isolated by Ficoll-Histopaque density gradient centrifugation and then cryopreserved in liquid nitrogen vapor phase. Analytical flow cytometry was used to check the purity and quantity of every magnetically sorted T cell population. From each sorted fraction, genomic DNA was isolated and quantified by UV absorbance on a Nanodrop 2000c. The paper's findings and limits, for the study overall: Pairwise subsampling indicated that sequencing depth was expected to affect the degree of clonotype sharing among donors. Only blood was sampled, and tissue TCR repertoires likely differ from those in blood. Clonotypes shared by all four sorted-subset donors showed higher generation probabilities than non-shared clonotypes. Because the study included only a small number of donors, the genetic and exposure-history diversity represented was limited. Across a few donors, approximately 4.6% of naive CD4, roughly 3.4% of naive CD8, about 2.3% of memory CD4, and around 0.4% of memory CD8 clonotypes were shared. Rarefaction of sorted-subset datasets indicated incomplete sequencing despite the large sequencing depth. Larger estimated clonotype richness was generally found for naive subsets than for memory subsets.

The chain joins TRBV7-9 to TRBJ2-5, and 7 junction bases match TRBD1. What was sequenced was naive CD8+ T cells sorted from blood. What the cell subset or site label conveys for this sample: CD45RA+CCR7+. The clonotype originates from a man aged 18 to 29 in good health. The sequenced DNA: TGTGCCAGCAGCCCGTGGGACAGATTGTTCAATGAGACCCAGTACTTC. It codes for CASSPWDRLFNETQYF.